The entry below gives a single T cell receptor beta chain sequence along with its context. What it recognizes is unknown. The source of the sample is a study of T cell responses to AZD1222 COVID-19 vaccine. Findings of the study overall: Spike-specific TCRs gained breadth and depth after people received two AZD1222 doses. The CD4 TCRs associated with vaccination extended across spike and predominated at 160-218 and 743-854.

J was trimmed by 1 base and V by 6 bases; bases with no gene match: 9. The germline V gene encodes CDR1 SQVTM and CDR2 ANQGSEA. The CDR3 length is 15 residues. The table came from immunoSEQ multiplex PCR; TCRdb's copy has only in-frame clones and leaves some out. The profile shows roughly 270,000 clones, almost 95% of them singletons. The rearrangement uses TRBV29-1 and TRBJ2-1; 7 bases fit TRBD2. The material was peripheral blood, obtained 28 days after the second AZD1222 dose. The receptor was derived from an adult who received the AZD1222 COVID-19 vaccine. CDR3 protein: CSVLSGIRSYNEQFF. CDR3 bases: TGCAGCGTCTTAAGCGGGATTCGGTCCTACAATGAGCAGTTCTTC.